Shown below are 8 T cell receptor beta chains from a single sample sequenced in a study of control samples from healthy donors and cancer patients. Sequencing used immunoSEQ multiplex PCR; TCRdb keeps in-frame clones, though not all of them. This table has 40,000 to 55,000 clones, roughly 90% appearing once. Specimen: PBMCs. These receptors all come from a man between 35 and 55 years old with colorectal cancer.

The rearrangement links TRBV13 to TRBJ2-7; D is unresolved. The CDR3 extends over 13 amino acids. Trimming stripped 3 bases from V and 4 bases from J, with 10 bases between. CDR1 is PRHDT and CDR2 is FYEKMQ in the germline V gene (reference sequence). The CDR3 reads CASSLENPYEQYF. Written as DNA, the CDR3 is TGTGCCAGCAGCTTGGAAAACCCATACGAGCAGTACTTC.

The chain carries TRBV28 and TRBJ1-2, with D perhaps matching TRBD1 (5 bases). The V end was cut by 3 bases, the J end by 1 base, with 15 bases between. This CDR3 has 16 amino acids. CDR1 is MDHEN and CDR2 is SYDVKM in the germline V gene. CDR3 DNA: TGTGCCAGCAGTTTCTTTTCAGGGACGTTTAACTATGGCTACACCTTC. Translation gives CASSFFSGTFNYGYTF.

This chain uses TRBV18 with TRBJ2-7; 9 nucleotides line up with TRBD2. Losses at the gene ends were 3 bases for V and 3 bases for J; bases not matched to a gene: 6. The CDR3 is 15 residues long. Germline lookup yields CDR1 KGHSH and CDR2 LQKENI. The CDR3: CASSPGGSGSYEQYF. For the CDR3, the DNA is TGTGCCAGCTCACCGGGGGGTAGCGGGAGCTACGAGCAGTACTTC. The full variable domain, with the rest looked up from reference TRBV18 and TRBJ2-7, is NAGVMQNPRHLVRRRGQEARLRCSPMKGHSHVYWYRQLPEEGLKFMVYLQKENIIDESGMPKERFSAEFPKEGPSILRIQQVVRGDSAAYFCASSPGGSGSYEQYFGPGTRLTVT.

The chain employs TRBV27 and TRBJ2-1; 7 bases map to TRBD2. J lost 5 bases, V lost 5 bases, and 9 bases had no gene match. This CDR3 contains 15 residues. Germline CDR1 is MNHEY and CDR2 is SMNVEV (reference sequence). The CDR3 protein is CASSTLGTIDNEQFF. The CDR3 DNA follows: TGTGCCAGCAGTACCCTCGGGACTATTGACAATGAGCAGTTCTTC.

The chain uses TRBV28 and TRBJ2-7, with TRBD2 identical over 10 bases. Germline CDR1 and CDR2: MDHEN and SYDVKM. Unmatched junction bases numbered 10, after V lost 3 bases and J lost 5 bases. The CDR3 loop spans 16 amino acids. This CDR3 is CASSFPPQTSGHEQYF. The CDR3 coding sequence is TGTGCCAGCAGTTTCCCACCCCAGACTAGCGGGCACGAGCAGTACTTC.

This rearrangement joins TRBV30 to TRBJ2-7; D not resolved. Trimming stripped 3 bases from V and 0 bases from J, with 3 bases between. Germline-derived CDR1 and CDR2 are GTSNPN and SVGIG (reference sequence). This CDR3 is built from 11 residues. The CDR3 sequence: CAWRISYEQYF. The DNA of the CDR3 is TGTGCCTGGAGGATCTCCTACGAGCAGTACTTC.

This clone was counted a single time. The rearrangement links TRBV14 to TRBJ1-1; D perhaps matches TRBD1 (6 bases). Germline V gene lookup returns CDR1 SGHDN and CDR2 FVKESK. V was clipped by 3 bases and J by 6 bases, with 14 bases between them. This CDR3 region has 14 residues. CDR3 coding DNA: TGTGCCAGCAGCCACCCAATGACAGGTGCTGAAGCTTTCTTT. This gives the protein CASSHPMTGAEAFF.

The chain has TRBV5-1 and TRBJ1-2; D remains ambiguous. The length of the CDR3 is 15 residues. Germline CDR1 SGHRS, CDR2 YFSETQ. V shed 2 bases and J shed 4 bases, with 15 bases lying between them. The CDR3 region is CASSLASPNTYGYTF. For the CDR3, the DNA is TGCGCCAGCAGCTTAGCTTCCCCGAACACCTATGGCTACACCTTC.